What follows are 16 T cell receptor beta chains derived from one specimen sequenced in a study of control samples from healthy donors and cancer patients. The assay was immunoSEQ multiplex PCR, and TCRdb's table has in-frame clones only and misses some. Here the sample spans some 98,000 clones, approximately 84% being singletons. The sequencing sample was made of PBMCs. The source is a man aged 65-85 years with lung cancer.

With regard to this clone: Other DNA sequences in this sample translate to the same CDR3. The V and J genes are TRBV9 and TRBJ2-2; D unresolved. V dropped 2 bases and J dropped 2 bases, with 4 bases sitting between them. CDR1 SGDLS and CDR2 YYNGEE come from the germline V gene. This CDR3 region has 13 residues. The CDR3 sequence is CASSVGNTGELFF. The CDR3 DNA reads as TGTGCCAGCAGCGTCGGAAACACCGGGGAGCTGTTTTTT.

The table lists this clone with a count of one. J is TRBJ2-7 and V is TRBV15, with D perhaps TRBD1 (6 bases). The CDR3 runs to 13 residues. Germline CDR1 reads LNHNV; CDR2 reads YYDKDF (reference sequence). With 0 bases removed from V and 5 bases from J, the gap between germline ends came to 8 bases. Here the CDR3 reads CATSRDRGNEQYF. CDR3 DNA: TGTGCCACCAGCAGAGACAGGGGCAACGAGCAGTACTTC.

DNA for the CDR3: TGTGCCAGCAGCCCGACTAGCGGGGGAACCTACGAGCAGTACTTC. Amino acids: CASSPTSGGTYEQYF. The rearrangement uses TRBV6-5 and TRBJ2-7; 12 nucleotides line up with TRBD2. J lost 2 bases, V lost 6 bases, and 5 bases had no gene match. From germline, CDR1 is MNHEY and CDR2 SVGAGI. This CDR3 spans 15 amino acids.

The CDR3 is CASSLGGSDSPLHF. CDR3 in DNA: TGTGCCAGCAGCTTGGGGGGAAGCGATTCACCCCTCCACTTT. The genes are TRBV5-4 and TRBJ1-6; D ambiguous. The germline V gene has CDR1 SGHNT and CDR2 YYREEE (reference sequence). With 0 bases removed from V and 8 bases from J, the gap between germline ends came to 9 bases. The CDR3 consists of 14 residues.

This sequence joins TRBV19 and TRBJ1-2; TRBD1 might be the D (6 bases). This CDR3 has 13 residues. Trimming cost V 7 bases and J 8 bases, with 17 bases left between them. Germline CDR1 reads LNHDA; CDR2 reads SQIVND (reference sequence). Here the CDR3 reads CASTLQGLGGYTF. The DNA of the CDR3 is TGTGCCAGTACCCTACAGGGCTTAGGGGGCTACACCTTC.

This rearrangement joins TRBV6-6 to TRBJ1-5, with 11 bases identical to TRBD1. V lost 6 bases and J lost 4; bases outside the gene matches: 8. The CDR3 is made up of 16 amino acids. The germline V gene has CDR1 MNHNY and CDR2 SVGAGI (reference sequence). The CDR3 sequence is CASRTGTGGRNQPQHF. CDR3 DNA sequence: TGTGCCAGCAGAACCGGGACAGGGGGACGAAATCAGCCCCAGCATTTT.

This clone was picked up one time. The CDR3 DNA reads as TGTGCCAGCAGCTTCCGAACACTAGCGGGCAGGAATAGCACAGATACGCAGTATTTT. Its translation is CASSFRTLAGRNSTDTQYF. The V and J genes are TRBV7-3 and TRBJ2-3, with TRBD2 matching 9 bases. The V and J ends lost 3 bases and 0 bases, in that order; junction bases with no gene match: 13. There are 19 residues in the CDR3. Germline-derived CDR1 and CDR2 are SGHTA and FQGTGA. Filled out from reference TRBV7-3 and TRBJ2-3, the complete variable domain reads GAGVSQTPSNKVTEKGKYVELRCDPISGHTALYWYRQSLGQGPEFLIYFQGTGAADDSGLPNDRFFAVRPEGSVSTLKIQRTERGDSAVYLCASSFRTLAGRNSTDTQYFGPGTRLTVL.

This chain connects TRBV30 to TRBJ2-7, with 13 bases aligning to TRBD2. Per the germline V gene, CDR1 is GTSNPN and CDR2 is SVGIG (reference sequence). CDR3 length: 15 residues. The V segment lost 3 bases and the J segment 5 bases; nucleotides outside the gene matches: 7. The CDR3 reads CAWSLLAGGPDEQYF. DNA for the CDR3: TGTGCCTGGAGCCTACTAGCGGGGGGGCCGGACGAGCAGTACTTC.

The rearrangement uses TRBV5-4 and TRBJ2-1, with 9 bases lining up with TRBD2. The V and J ends lost 8 bases and 4 bases, in that order; junction bases with no gene match: 10. Germline V gene data show CDR1 as SGHNT and CDR2 as YYREEE (reference sequence). The CDR3 extends over 15 amino acids. In nucleotides, the CDR3 is TGTGCCAGGCCCGGGCTAGCGGGGAATTACAATGAGCAGTTCTTC. Its protein product is CARPGLAGNYNEQFF. Looking up the rest from reference TRBV5-4 and TRBJ2-1 gives the full variable domain: ETGVTQSPTHLIKTRGQQVTLRCSSQSGHNTVSWYQQALGQGPQFIFQYYREEENGRGNFPPRFSGLQFPNYSSELNVNALELDDSALYLCARPGLAGNYNEQFFGPGTRLTVL.

This chain uses TRBV5-5 with TRBJ2-7; possible D gene TRBD2, 7 bases. Germline-derived CDR1 and CDR2 are SGHKS and YYEKEE (reference sequence). This CDR3 is built from 14 residues. V lost 0 bases to trimming and J lost 7 bases, with 14 bases between them. The CDR3 nucleotides read TGTGCCAGCAGCTTGGCAGGCGGGGGCTGGGAGCAGTACTTC. It yields the protein CASSLAGGGWEQYF.

This chain joins TRBV4-1 and TRBJ2-2; 8 positions match TRBD1. V shed 2 bases, J shed 2 bases, and the junction held 7 bases outside the gene matches. The CDR3 consists of 17 residues. CDR1 MGHRA and CDR2 YSYEKL come from the germline V gene. CDR3 DNA: TGCGCCAGCAGCCAATGGTCCCAGGGGGCTAACACCGGGGAGCTGTTTTTT. Residues: CASSQWSQGANTGELFF.

This sequence joins TRBV4-3 and TRBJ2-3; 13 bases match TRBD2. This CDR3 region has 15 residues. V gave up 1 base and J gave up 6 bases; unmatched junction bases: 1. CDR1 is LGHNA and CDR2 is YSLEER in the germline V gene. The CDR3 region is CASSQGTSGGDTQYF. Here the CDR3 DNA reads TGCGCCAGCAGCCAAGGGACTAGCGGGGGCGATACGCAGTATTTT.

With regard to this clone: This may be a read error, as it is one base from a much larger clone. Other DNA sequences in this sample translate to the same CDR3. V is TRBV25-1 and J is TRBJ1-2; 8 nucleotides agree with TRBD1. The CDR3 totals 12 residues. Germline CDR1 and CDR2: MGHDK and SYGVNS. The DNA of the CDR3 is TGTGCCAGCCAACAGGGGGACTATGGTTACACCTTC. It translates to CASQQGDYGYTF.

This chain links TRBV19 with TRBJ1-1; 9 nucleotides line up with TRBD1. Germline V gene sequence: CDR1 LNHDA, CDR2 SQIVND (reference sequence). The trim removed 5 bases at V and 3 bases at J, leaving 4 bases unmatched. The CDR3 is 14 amino acids. The CDR3 here is CASSPHRGHTEAFF. CDR3 nucleotide sequence: TGTGCCAGTAGTCCCCACAGGGGGCACACTGAAGCTTTCTTT.

The J gene is TRBJ2-7, the V gene TRBV6-5; 10 nucleotides match TRBD1. The CDR3 length is 14 residues. J gave up 3 bases and V 5 bases, and 4 bases lay outside the gene matches. Germline V gene lookup returns CDR1 MNHEY and CDR2 SVGAGI. This CDR3 reads CASSRRDRGYEQYF. The CDR3 bases are TGTGCCAGCAGTCGCCGGGACAGGGGCTACGAGCAGTACTTC.

The rearrangement joins TRBV6-5 to TRBJ2-4; TRBD2 matches 8 bases. The CDR3 runs 14 residues. V gave up 5 bases and J gave up 9 bases; unmatched junction bases: 9. Germline V gives CDR1 MNHEY, CDR2 SVGAGI. CDR3 loop: CASSPGLGQGIQYF. The CDR3, as DNA: TGTGCCAGCAGTCCGGGACTAGGGCAAGGCATTCAGTACTTC.